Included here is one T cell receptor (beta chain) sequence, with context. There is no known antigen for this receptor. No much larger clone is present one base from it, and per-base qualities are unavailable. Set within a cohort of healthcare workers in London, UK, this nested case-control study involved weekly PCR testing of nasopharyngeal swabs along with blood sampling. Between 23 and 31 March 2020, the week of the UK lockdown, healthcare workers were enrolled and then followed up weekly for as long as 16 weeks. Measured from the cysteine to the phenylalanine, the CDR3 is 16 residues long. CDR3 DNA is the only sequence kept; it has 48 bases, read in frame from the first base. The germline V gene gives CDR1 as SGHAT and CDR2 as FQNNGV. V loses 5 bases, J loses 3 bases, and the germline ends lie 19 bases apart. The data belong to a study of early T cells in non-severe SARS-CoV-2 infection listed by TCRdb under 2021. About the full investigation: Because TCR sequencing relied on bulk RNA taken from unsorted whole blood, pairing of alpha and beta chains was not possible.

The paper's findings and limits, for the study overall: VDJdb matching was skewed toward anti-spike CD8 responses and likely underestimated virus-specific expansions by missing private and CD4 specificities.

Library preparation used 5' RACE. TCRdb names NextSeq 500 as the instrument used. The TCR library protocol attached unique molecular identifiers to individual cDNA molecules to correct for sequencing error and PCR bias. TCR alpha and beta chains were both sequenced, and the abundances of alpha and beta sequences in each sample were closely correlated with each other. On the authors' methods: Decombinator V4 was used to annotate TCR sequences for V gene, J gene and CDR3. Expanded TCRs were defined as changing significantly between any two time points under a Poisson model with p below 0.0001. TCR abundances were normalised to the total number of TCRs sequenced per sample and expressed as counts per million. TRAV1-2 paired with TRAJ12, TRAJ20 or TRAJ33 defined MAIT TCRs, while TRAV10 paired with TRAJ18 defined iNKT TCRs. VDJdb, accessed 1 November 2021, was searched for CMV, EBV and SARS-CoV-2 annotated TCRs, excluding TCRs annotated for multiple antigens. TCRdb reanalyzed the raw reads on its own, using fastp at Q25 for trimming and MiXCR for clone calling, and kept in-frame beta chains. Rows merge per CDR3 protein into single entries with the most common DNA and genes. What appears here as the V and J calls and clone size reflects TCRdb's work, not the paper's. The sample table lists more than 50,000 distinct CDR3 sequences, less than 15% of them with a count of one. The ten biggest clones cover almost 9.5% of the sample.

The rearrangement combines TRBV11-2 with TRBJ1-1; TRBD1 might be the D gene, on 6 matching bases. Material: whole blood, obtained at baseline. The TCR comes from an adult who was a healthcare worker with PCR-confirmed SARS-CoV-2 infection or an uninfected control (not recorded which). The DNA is TGTGCCAGCAGCCAGCCGTGGACAGTGGGGGACACTGAAGCTTTCTTT. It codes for CASSQPWTVGDTEAFF.